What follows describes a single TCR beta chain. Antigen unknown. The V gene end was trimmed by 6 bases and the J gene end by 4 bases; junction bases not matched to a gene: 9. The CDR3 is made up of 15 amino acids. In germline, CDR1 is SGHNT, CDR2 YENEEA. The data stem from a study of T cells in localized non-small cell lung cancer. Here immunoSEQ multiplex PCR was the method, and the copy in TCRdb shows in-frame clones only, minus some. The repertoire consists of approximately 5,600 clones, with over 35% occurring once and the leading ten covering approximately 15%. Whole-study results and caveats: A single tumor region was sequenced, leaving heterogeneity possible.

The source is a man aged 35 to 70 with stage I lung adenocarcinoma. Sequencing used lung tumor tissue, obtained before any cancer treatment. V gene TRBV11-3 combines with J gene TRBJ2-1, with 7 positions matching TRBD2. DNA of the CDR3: TGTGCCAGCAGTCCAATCCGGGGAGGGTACAATGAGCAGTTCTTC. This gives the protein CASSPIRGGYNEQFF.